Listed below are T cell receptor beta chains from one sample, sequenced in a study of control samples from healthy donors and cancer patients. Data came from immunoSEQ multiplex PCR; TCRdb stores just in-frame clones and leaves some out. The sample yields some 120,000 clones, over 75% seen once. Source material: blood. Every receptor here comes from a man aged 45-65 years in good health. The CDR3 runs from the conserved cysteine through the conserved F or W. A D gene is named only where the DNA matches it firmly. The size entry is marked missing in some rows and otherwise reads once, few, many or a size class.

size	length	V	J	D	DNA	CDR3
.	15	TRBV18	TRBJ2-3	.	TGTGCCAGCTCACCTGCGACAGATCTCACAGATACGCAGTATTTT	CASSPATDLTDTQYF
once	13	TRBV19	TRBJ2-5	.	TGTGCCAGTAGGAACGGGGGCCTAAAGACCCAGTACTTC	CASRNGGLKTQYF
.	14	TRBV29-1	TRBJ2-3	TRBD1	TGCAGCGTTCAAGGGGGCCTTAGCACAGATACGCAGTATTTT	CSVQGGLSTDTQYF
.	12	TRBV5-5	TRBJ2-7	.	TGTGCCAGCAGCCCGGGACTGAGTGAGCAGTACTTC	CASSPGLSEQYF
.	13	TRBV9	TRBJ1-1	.	TGTGCCAGCAGAAGAGATCTGAACACTGAAGCTTTCTTT	CASRRDLNTEAFF
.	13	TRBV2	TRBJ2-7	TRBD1	TGTGCCAGCGGCCAGGACAGGACCTACGAGCAGTACTTC	CASGQDRTYEQYF
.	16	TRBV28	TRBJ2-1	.	TGTGCCAGCACCCGCCCCCTCCGGGTTTCGTACAATGAGCAGTTCTTC	CASTRPLRVSYNEQFF
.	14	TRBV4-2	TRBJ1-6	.	TGTGCCAGCAGCCAAGGGGAGGGGGATTCACCCCTCCACTTT	CASSQGEGDSPLHF
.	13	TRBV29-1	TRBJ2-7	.	TGCAGCGTGAGCACGGAGACAGCCTACGAGCAGTACTTC	CSVSTETAYEQYF
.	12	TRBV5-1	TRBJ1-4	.	TGCGCCAGCAGCTTGGTTGGCGAAAAACTGTTTTTT	CASSLVGEKLFF
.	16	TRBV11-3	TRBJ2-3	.	TGTGCCAGCAGCTTCCTCCAGGGACTCAGCACAGATACGCAGTATTTT	CASSFLQGLSTDTQYF
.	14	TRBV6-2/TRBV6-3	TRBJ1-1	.	TGTGCCAGCAGTTTCTTTAAGGGGAAGACTGAAGCTTTCTTT	CASSFFKGKTEAFF
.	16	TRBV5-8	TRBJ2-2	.	TGTGCCAGCACTCTCACCTTAGGGACGAACACCGGGGAGCTGTTTTTT	CASTLTLGTNTGELFF
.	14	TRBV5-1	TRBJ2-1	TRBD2	TGCGCCAGCAGCTTCTCCGGACTAGCACATGAGCAGTTCTTC	CASSFSGLAHEQFF
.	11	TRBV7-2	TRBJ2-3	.	TGTGCCAGCAGCTACACAGATACGCAGTATTTT	CASSYTDTQYF
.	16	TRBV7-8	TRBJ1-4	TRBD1	TGTGCCAGCAGCTTAGCGCAGGGACAGGGAGGCGAAAAACTGTTTTTT	CASSLAQGQGGEKLFF
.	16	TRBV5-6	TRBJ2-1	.	TGTGCCAGCAGCCCTAACTACGCGGGGTCCTACAATGAGCAGTTCTTC	CASSPNYAGSYNEQFF
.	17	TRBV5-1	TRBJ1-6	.	TGCGCCAGCAGCCGAGGGACTTCTTCCTCCTATAATTCACCCCTCCACTTT	CASSRGTSSSYNSPLHF
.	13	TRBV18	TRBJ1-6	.	TGTGCCAGCTCACCGGATCAGAATTCACCCCTCCACTTT	CASSPDQNSPLHF
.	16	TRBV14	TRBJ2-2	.	TGTGCCAGCAGCCAAGGGTTCAACTTAAGAACCGGGGAGCTGTTTTTT	CASSQGFNLRTGELFF
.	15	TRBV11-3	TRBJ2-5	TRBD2	TGTGCCAGCAGCAAGAGACTAGCGGGCCAAGAGACCCAGTACTTC	CASSKRLAGQETQYF
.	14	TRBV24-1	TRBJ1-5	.	TGTGCCACCAGTGGAGGGTACCGCAATCAGCCCCAGCATTTT	CATSGGYRNQPQHF
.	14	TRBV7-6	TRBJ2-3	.	TGTGCCAGCAGCAGTACACGTTCCGCAGATACGCAGTATTTT	CASSSTRSADTQYF
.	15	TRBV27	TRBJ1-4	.	TGTGCCAGCAGTCCTTCCCCTCATGTGAATGAAAAACTGTTTTTT	CASSPSPHVNEKLFF
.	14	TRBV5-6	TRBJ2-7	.	TGTGCCAGCAGCACCCTACAGGGCTCCTACGAGCAGTACTTC	CASSTLQGSYEQYF
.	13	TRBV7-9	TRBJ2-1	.	TGTGCCAGCAGTCCGTCCTCCTACAATGAGCAGTTCTTC	CASSPSSYNEQFF
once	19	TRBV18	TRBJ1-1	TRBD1	TGTGCCAGCTCACGGAAGACAGGAGACAGGGTTGGGGCGAACACTGAAGCTTTCTTT	CASSRKTGDRVGANTEAFF
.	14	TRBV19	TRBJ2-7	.	TGTGCCAGTAGAACTAACCGGGGCTCCTACGAGCAGTACTTC	CASRTNRGSYEQYF
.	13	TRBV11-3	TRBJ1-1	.	TGTGCCAGCAGCAACGGACAGAACACTGAAGCTTTCTTT	CASSNGQNTEAFF